This T cell receptor (beta chain) was sequenced during a study of CD8 T cells in Susac syndrome. Concerning this clonotype: Its antigen is undetermined.

The sequenced target, TCR beta, came from blood CD8+ and CD4+ T cells. TEMRA cells were enriched by FACS, and CD4+ and CD8+ T cells were negatively isolated. The CDR3 contains 13 residues. Germline V gene sequence: CDR1 SGDLS, CDR2 YYNGEE. Trimming took 7 bases from V and 5 from J, leaving 16 bases between them. With random hexamers, reverse transcription was performed on roughly 0.45 to 1 ug of RNA. The TCR beta CDR3 was amplified by immunoSEQ multiplex PCR across 54 Vbeta, 13 Jbeta. Via MiXCR, TCRdb re-called the immunoSEQ multiplex PCR reads, giving one row per CDR3 protein. The sample includes approximately 70,000 distinct CDR3 sequences, just under 95% of them seen just once. Findings of the study overall: A relatively small number of individuals underwent TCR sequencing and HLA analysis.

The chain has TRBV9 and TRBJ2-7; D is unresolved. The clonotype originates from a human donor in good health. Sequencing input: CD8+ T cells from PBMCs. The CDR3 DNA is TGTGCCAGCGCCCCGATGGGCCTCCACGAGCAGTACTTC. Translating it yields CASAPMGLHEQYF.